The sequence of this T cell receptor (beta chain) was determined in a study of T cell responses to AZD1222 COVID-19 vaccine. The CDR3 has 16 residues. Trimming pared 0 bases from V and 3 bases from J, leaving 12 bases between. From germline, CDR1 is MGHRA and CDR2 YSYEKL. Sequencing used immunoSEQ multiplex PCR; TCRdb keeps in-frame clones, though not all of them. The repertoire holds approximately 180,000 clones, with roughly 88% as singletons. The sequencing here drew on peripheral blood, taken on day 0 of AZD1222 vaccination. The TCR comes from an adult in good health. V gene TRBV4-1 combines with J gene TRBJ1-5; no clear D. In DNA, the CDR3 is TGCGCCAGCAGCCAAGATGCAGCAGGCCACAATCAGCCCCAGCATTTT. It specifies CASSQDAAGHNQPQHF.